Reported below is one TCR beta chain. Generated by immunoSEQ multiplex PCR, the TCRdb table keeps only in-frame clones and is missing some. The sample holds about 91,000 clones, 80% to 90% seen once. These data are taken from a study of OX40 agonist ivuxolimab in advanced cancers. Germline lookup yields CDR1 GTSNPN and CDR2 SVGIG (reference sequence). V was pared by 5 bases and J by 3 bases, with 10 bases of the junction left unmatched. This CDR3 has 15 amino acids. The receptor comes from an adult with an advanced solid tumor such as melanoma, head and neck, liver or kidney cancer. This specimen was CD4+ or CD8+ T cells sorted from blood, taken in a trial of the OX40 agonist ivuxolimab. This rearrangement joins TRBV30 to TRBJ2-7; 10 bases map to TRBD1. The CDR3 loop is CAWSPGQGIVYEQYF. The CDR3 region has the DNA TGTGCCTGGTCCCCGGGACAGGGGATCGTCTACGAGCAGTACTTC.